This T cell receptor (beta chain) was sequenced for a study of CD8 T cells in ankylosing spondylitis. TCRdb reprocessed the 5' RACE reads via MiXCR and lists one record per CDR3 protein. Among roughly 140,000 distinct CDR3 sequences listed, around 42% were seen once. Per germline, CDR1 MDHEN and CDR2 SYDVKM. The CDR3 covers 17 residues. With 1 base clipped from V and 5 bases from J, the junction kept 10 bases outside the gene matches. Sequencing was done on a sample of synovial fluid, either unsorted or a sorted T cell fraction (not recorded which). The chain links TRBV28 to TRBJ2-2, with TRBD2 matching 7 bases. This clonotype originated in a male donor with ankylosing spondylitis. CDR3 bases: TGTGCCAGCAGTTTATTATTGGCGGGAGTAAGAACCGGGGAGCTGTTTTTT. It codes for CASSLLLAGVRTGELFF.